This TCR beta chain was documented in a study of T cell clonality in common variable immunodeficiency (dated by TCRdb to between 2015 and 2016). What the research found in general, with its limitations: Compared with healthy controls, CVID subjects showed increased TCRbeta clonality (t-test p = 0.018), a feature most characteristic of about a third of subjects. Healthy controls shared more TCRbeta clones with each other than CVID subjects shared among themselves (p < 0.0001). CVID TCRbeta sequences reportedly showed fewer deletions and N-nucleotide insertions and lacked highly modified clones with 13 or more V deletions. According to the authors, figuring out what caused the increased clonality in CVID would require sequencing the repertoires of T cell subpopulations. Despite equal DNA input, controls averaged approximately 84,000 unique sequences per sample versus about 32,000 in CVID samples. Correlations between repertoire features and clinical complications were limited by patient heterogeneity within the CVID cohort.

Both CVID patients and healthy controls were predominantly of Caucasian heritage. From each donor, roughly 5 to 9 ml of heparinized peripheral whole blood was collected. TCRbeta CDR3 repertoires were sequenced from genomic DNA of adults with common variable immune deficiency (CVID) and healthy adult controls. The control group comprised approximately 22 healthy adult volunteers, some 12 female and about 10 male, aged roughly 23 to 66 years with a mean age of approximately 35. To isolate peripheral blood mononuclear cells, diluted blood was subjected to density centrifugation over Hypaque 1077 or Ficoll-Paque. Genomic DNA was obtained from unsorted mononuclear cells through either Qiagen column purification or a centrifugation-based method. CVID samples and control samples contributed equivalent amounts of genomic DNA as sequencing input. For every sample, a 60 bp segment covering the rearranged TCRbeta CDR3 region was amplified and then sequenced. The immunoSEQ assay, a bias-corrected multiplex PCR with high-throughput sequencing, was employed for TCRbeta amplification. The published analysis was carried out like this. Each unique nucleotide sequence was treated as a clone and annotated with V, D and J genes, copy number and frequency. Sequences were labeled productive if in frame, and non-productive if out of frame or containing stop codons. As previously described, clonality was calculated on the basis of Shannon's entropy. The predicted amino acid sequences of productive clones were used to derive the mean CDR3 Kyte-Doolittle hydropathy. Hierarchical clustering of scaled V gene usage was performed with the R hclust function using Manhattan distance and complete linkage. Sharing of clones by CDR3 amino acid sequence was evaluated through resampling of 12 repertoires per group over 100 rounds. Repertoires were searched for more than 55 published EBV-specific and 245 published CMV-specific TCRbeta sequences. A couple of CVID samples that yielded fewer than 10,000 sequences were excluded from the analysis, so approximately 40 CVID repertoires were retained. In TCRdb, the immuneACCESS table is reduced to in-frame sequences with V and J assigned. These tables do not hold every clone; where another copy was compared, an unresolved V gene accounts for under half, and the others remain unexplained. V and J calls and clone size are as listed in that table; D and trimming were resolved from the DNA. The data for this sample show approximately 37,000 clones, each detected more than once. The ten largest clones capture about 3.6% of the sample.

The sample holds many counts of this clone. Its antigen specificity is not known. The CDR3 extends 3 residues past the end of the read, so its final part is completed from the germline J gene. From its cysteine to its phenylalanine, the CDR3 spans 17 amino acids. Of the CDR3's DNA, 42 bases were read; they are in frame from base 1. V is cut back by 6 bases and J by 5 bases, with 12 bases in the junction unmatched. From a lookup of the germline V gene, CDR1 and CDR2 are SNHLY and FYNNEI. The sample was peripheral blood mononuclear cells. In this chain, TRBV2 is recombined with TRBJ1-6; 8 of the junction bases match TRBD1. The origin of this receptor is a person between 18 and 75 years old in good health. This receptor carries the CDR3 CASSVTGQGIDNSPLHF. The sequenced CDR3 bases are TGTGCCAGCAGCGTTACTGGACAGGGAATTGATAATTCACCC.